This TCR beta chain was identified during a study of blood T cell repertoires in COVID-19 (dated by TCRdb to 2020 to 2022). Turning to the overall study: Samples from collaborators originated in the United States, Italy and Spain and spanned both the acute and convalescent phases of COVID-19. Deeply sampled blood TCRbeta repertoires from subjects exposed to, actively infected with, or recovered from COVID-19 were included in the dataset. The prospective study material was composed of cDNA or gDNA derived from T cells, B-cell-depleted T cells, or PBMCs. Sample metadata almost always included a de-identified subject ID, COVID-19 status, age in years and sex. The repertoires were made available in a free public database intended to serve as a resource for research on the immune response to SARS-CoV-2. Samples were obtained from the ongoing ImmuneRACE study (first 160 participants) and from about 1,300 subjects provided by 6 global collaborators. HLA class I and class II types, where available, came from metadata supplied by the sample provider rather than from assay-based typing.

This clone was seen a handful of times. Its antigen is still unknown. Base qualities were left out, and no much larger clone turns up one base away. General conclusions and limits of the study: The amount of clinical and demographic metadata varied by source and participant and was provided uncurated.

TCRbeta CDR3 regions were amplified from genomic DNA by means of the immunoSEQ Assay, a bias-controlled multiplex PCR. In the original analysis: Nucleated cell counts per sample were estimated from amplification of reference gene primers within the assay. To quantify the absolute abundance of each unique TCRbeta CDR3 rearrangement, sequence reads were collapsed and filtered. For each sample, productive Simpson clonality was calculated as the square root of Simpson's diversity index over productive rearrangements. TCRdb provides this immuneACCESS table in a form limited to in-frame rearrangements. Some clones are lacking; in checked studies, under half of them reflect an unresolved V gene, and why the rest are absent is not known. That table gives V, J and clone size, and the DNA gave D and trimming. The sample table contains under 200,000 clones; only one count was recorded for approximately 83% of them. Of the sample, less than 3.5% falls within the top ten clones.

The CDR3, from cysteine to phenylalanine, totals 16 residues. Only the CDR3 DNA stays, 48 bases, in frame from base 1. For CDR1 and CDR2, the germline V gene lists SGHTA and FQGNSA. The germline V and J ends show losses of 5 bases and 5 bases respectively, and no gene match explains 14 bases of the junction. Whole blood was collected in K2EDTA tubes by collaborating institutions according to the institutions' own protocols. For TCRbeta analysis, collaborators shipped samples in one of three forms: frozen whole blood, isolated PBMCs, or DNA extracted from either of those sample types. Sequencing used peripheral blood. In this chain, TRBV7-2 is recombined with TRBJ2-5; 7 junctional bases match TRBD1. The origin of this receptor is a woman aged 60-70 years with acute or convalescent COVID-19. The CDR3 protein sequence reads: CASSPNPAGGRETQYF. The sequenced DNA: TGTGCCAGCAGCCCAAATCCCGCAGGGGGACGGGAGACCCAGTACTTC. The CDR3 plus the reference TRBV7-2 and TRBJ2-5 genes for the other parts give the full variable domain: GAGVSQSPSNKVTEKGKDVELRCDPISGHTALYWYRQSLGQGLEFLIYFQGNSAPDKSGLPSDRFSAERTGGSVSTLTIQRTQQEDSAVYLCASSPNPAGGRETQYFGPGTRLLVL.